Listed below are T cell receptor beta chains from one sample, sequenced in a study of shared clonotypes between healthy human individuals. Using immunoSEQ multiplex PCR, the repertoire was profiled, and TCRdb retains in-frame clones only, with some absent. This repertoire shows 2 million to 2.5 million clones, roughly 95% found once; its top ten account for more than 0.1%. The sequenced material came from naive CD4+ T cells sorted from blood. These receptors all come from a man younger than 30 in good health. Each CDR3 is given with its conserved first and last residue. The order of the fields is CDR3 protein, CDR3 DNA, clone size, V gene, J gene, D gene. The D gene is left open where the match is weak. Only some rows state a clone size, as once, few, many or a class for expanded clones.

CDR3: CAWQGNSYNEQFF
DNA: TGTGCCTGGCAAGGGAACTCCTACAATGAGCAGTTCTTC
size: .
V: TRBV30
J: TRBJ2-1
D: .

CDR3: CASSLERGGLAIETQYF
DNA: TGTGCCAGCAGCTTAGAAAGGGGTGGACTAGCAATTGAGACCCAGTACTTC
size: .
V: TRBV7-9
J: TRBJ2-5
D: TRBD2

CDR3: CASSQDPGGAVNEQYF
DNA: TGCGCCAGCAGCCAAGATCCGGGGGGCGCGGTCAACGAGCAGTACTTC
size: .
V: TRBV4-3
J: TRBJ2-7
D: .

CDR3: CASSLSGYEQYF
DNA: TGTGCCAGCAGCTTGTCTGGCTACGAGCAGTACTTC
size: .
V: TRBV5-6
J: TRBJ2-7
D: .

CDR3: CATSRGGSLYGYTF
DNA: TGTGCCACCAGCAGAGGGGGCTCACTCTATGGCTACACCTTC
size: .
V: TRBV15
J: TRBJ1-2
D: .

CDR3: CASSPQYGNRDTEAFF
DNA: TGTGCCAGCAGCCCCCAGTACGGGAATCGGGACACTGAAGCTTTCTTT
size: once
V: TRBV7-6
J: TRBJ1-1
D: .

CDR3: CASSGHNTGELFF
DNA: TGTGCCAGCAGTGGACATAACACCGGGGAGCTGTTTTTT
size: .
V: TRBV2
J: TRBJ2-2
D: .

CDR3: CASSRGTGRNEQYF
DNA: TGCGCCAGCAGCCGCGGGACAGGGAGGAACGAGCAGTACTTC
size: .
V: TRBV5-1
J: TRBJ2-7
D: TRBD1

CDR3: CASSVTGNNQPQHF
DNA: TGTGCCAGCAGTGTGACAGGGAACAATCAGCCCCAGCATTTT
size: .
V: TRBV6-1
J: TRBJ1-5
D: TRBD1

CDR3: CASSIARGAGGANVLTF
DNA: TGTGCCAGCAGCATTGCGAGGGGAGCGGGCGGGGCCAACGTCCTGACTTTC
size: .
V: TRBV5-4
J: TRBJ2-6
D: .

CDR3: CASSRGLADTQYF
DNA: TGTGCCAGCAGCCGCGGACTCGCAGATACGCAGTATTTT
size: .
V: TRBV6-5
J: TRBJ2-3
D: .

CDR3: CAIKATNSPLHF
DNA: TGTGCCATCAAGGCCACAAATTCACCCCTCCACTTT
size: once
V: TRBV10-3
J: TRBJ1-6
D: .

CDR3: CASRHSGLAKNIQYF
DNA: TGTGCCAGCAGACATAGCGGCCTAGCCAAAAACATTCAGTACTTC
size: .
V: TRBV28
J: TRBJ2-4
D: .

CDR3: CASSLSSGYNEQFF
DNA: TGCGCCAGCAGCTTGTCTAGCGGTTACAATGAGCAGTTCTTC
size: once
V: TRBV5-1
J: TRBJ2-1
D: TRBD2

CDR3: CASNPRTGANVLTF
DNA: TGTGCCAGCAACCCACGGACTGGGGCCAACGTCCTGACTTTC
size: .
V: TRBV6-1
J: TRBJ2-6
D: .

CDR3: CASSEETGLISDTQYF
DNA: TGTGCCAGCAGTGAAGAAACGGGACTAATTTCAGATACGCAGTATTTT
size: .
V: TRBV6-1
J: TRBJ2-3
D: TRBD2

CDR3: CASSLDRVGGFGYTF
DNA: TGTGCCAGCAGCTTAGATCGGGTAGGCGGGTTTGGCTACACCTTC
size: .
V: TRBV11-2
J: TRBJ1-2
D: .

CDR3: CASSRTDTQYF
DNA: TGTGCCAGCAGCAGGACAGATACGCAGTATTTT
size: .
V: TRBV7-9
J: TRBJ2-3
D: .

CDR3: CASSLDGFRAYEQYF
DNA: TGTGCCAGCAGTTTAGATGGGTTCAGGGCCTACGAGCAGTACTTC
size: once
V: TRBV27
J: TRBJ2-7
D: .

CDR3: CASAEGGINTEAFF
DNA: TGCGCCAGCGCTGAAGGAGGGATCAACACTGAAGCTTTCTTT
size: .
V: TRBV5-1
J: TRBJ1-1
D: .

CDR3: CASSERGQGARKNTEAFF
DNA: TGTGCCAGCAGTGAAAGGGGACAGGGGGCGCGTAAGAACACTGAAGCTTTCTTT
size: .
V: TRBV6-1
J: TRBJ1-1
D: TRBD1

CDR3: CASSHPPRERLTGAFF
DNA: TGTGCCAGCAGCCATCCTCCGAGAGAGAGACTCACGGGAGCTTTCTTT
size: once
V: TRBV28
J: TRBJ1-1
D: .

CDR3: CASNLDGLNTEAFF
DNA: TGTGCCAGCAACTTGGACGGGCTGAACACTGAAGCTTTCTTT
size: .
V: TRBV2
J: TRBJ1-1
D: .

CDR3: CAWRGKLAGGPYEQYF
DNA: TGTGCCTGGAGAGGGAAGCTAGCGGGAGGGCCCTACGAGCAGTACTTC
size: .
V: TRBV30
J: TRBJ2-7
D: TRBD2

CDR3: CASSGRTNRAFPGELFF
DNA: TGTGCCAGCAGTGGACGGACTAACCGGGCTTTCCCCGGGGAGCTGTTTTTT
size: .
V: TRBV6-1
J: TRBJ2-2
D: .

CDR3: CASSEGRGYGYTF
DNA: TGTGCCAGCAGTGAGGGCAGGGGCTATGGCTACACCTTC
size: .
V: TRBV6-1
J: TRBJ1-2
D: .

CDR3: CASSPPGLLHEQYF
DNA: TGTGCCAGCAGTCCGCCCGGTTTGCTACACGAGCAGTACTTC
size: .
V: TRBV28
J: TRBJ2-7
D: .

CDR3: CASSPREGRVGDTQYF
DNA: TGTGCCAGCAGCCCCCGGGAGGGCAGGGTTGGAGATACGCAGTATTTT
size: .
V: TRBV9
J: TRBJ2-3
D: TRBD2

CDR3: CASGNYGYTF
DNA: TGCGCCAGTGGTAACTATGGCTACACCTTC
size: .
V: TRBV23-1
J: TRBJ1-2
D: .

CDR3: CASSRGLNEKLFF
DNA: TGTGCCAGCAGTAGGGGCCTTAATGAAAAACTGTTTTTT
size: .
V: TRBV2
J: TRBJ1-4
D: .

CDR3: CASSYQGSGAGELFF
DNA: TGTGCCAGCAGCTACCAGGGGAGCGGGGCCGGGGAGCTGTTTTTT
size: .
V: TRBV5-4
J: TRBJ2-2
D: .